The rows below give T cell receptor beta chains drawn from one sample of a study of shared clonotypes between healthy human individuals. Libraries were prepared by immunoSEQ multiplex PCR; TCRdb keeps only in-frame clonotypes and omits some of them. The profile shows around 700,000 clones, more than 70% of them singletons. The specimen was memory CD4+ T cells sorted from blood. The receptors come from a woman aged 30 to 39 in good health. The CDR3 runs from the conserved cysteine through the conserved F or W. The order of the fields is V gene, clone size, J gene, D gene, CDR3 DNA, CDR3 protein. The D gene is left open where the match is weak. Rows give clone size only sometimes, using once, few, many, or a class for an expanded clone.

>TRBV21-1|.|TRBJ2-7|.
TGTGCCAGCACCAAATCGTGGCTAGCGGGAGGGCCCCACGAGCAGTACTTC
CASTKSWLAGGPHEQYF
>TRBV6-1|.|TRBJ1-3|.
TGTGCCAGCAGTGAGAACCGTGGAAACACCATATATTTT
CASSENRGNTIYF
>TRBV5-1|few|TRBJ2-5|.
TGCGCCAGCAGCTTGGACGGAGTGTCGGAGACCCAGTACTTC
CASSLDGVSETQYF
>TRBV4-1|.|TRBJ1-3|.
TGCGCCAGCAGCCACGGGTTTAGCTCTGGAAACACCATATATTTT
CASSHGFSSGNTIYF
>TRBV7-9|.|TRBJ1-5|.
TGTGCCAGCAGCTTAGGTAACAGGGAGGTTCAGCCCCAGCATTTT
CASSLGNREVQPQHF
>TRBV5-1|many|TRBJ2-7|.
TGCGCCAGCAGCTTGGAGGGGGGGCTAGAGGCCTCCTTC
CASSLEGGLEASF
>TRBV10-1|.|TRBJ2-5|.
TGCGCCAGCAGTCCCGGACCGGAGAGGGAGACCCAGTACTTC
CASSPGPERETQYF
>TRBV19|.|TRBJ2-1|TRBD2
TGTGCCAGTAGTAGTGGAGCGGGAGTTGGGACCTCCTACAATGAGCAGTTCTTC
CASSSGAGVGTSYNEQFF
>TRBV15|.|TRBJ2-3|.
TGTGCCACCAGCAGAGATTCCGGGGGCGTGGATACGCAGTATTTT
CATSRDSGGVDTQYF
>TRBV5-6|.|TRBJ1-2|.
TGTGCCAGCACCTGGACTGGGACTAACTATGGCTACACCTTC
CASTWTGTNYGYTF
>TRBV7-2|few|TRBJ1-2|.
TGTGCCAGCAGCTCGACAGCGTTGGCCCCCTATGGCTACACCTTC
CASSSTALAPYGYTF
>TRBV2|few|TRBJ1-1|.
TGTGCCAGCACGGAAGACAGAAACACTGAAGCTTTCTTT
CASTEDRNTEAFF
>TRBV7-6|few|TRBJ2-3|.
TGTGCCAGCAGCCCAACCAGAGATACGCAGTATTTT
CASSPTRDTQYF
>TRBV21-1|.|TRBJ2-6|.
TGTGCCAGCATATGGGACCAGAGCTCTGGGGCCAACGTCCTGACTTTC
CASIWDQSSGANVLTF
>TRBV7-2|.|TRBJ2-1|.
TGTGCCAGCAGCCCTGAGTGGGCTAGAAAGTTCTTC
CASSPEWARKFF
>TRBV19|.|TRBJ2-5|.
TGTGCCAGTAGTAGGGGGCAGGGGTTAGAGACCCAGTACTTC
CASSRGQGLETQYF
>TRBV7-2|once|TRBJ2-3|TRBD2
TGTGCCAGCAGCTTAGCCCCTAGCGGAGCCCCCCCAGATACGCAGTATTTT
CASSLAPSGAPPDTQYF
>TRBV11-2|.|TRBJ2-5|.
TGTGCCAGCTCCCTCGCCGGGACCAACCAAGAGACCCAGTACTTC
CASSLAGTNQETQYF
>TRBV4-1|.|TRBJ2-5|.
TGCGCCAGCAGCCAATTAATCGCGCCAGGGAGACAAGAGACCCAGTACTTC
CASSQLIAPGRQETQYF
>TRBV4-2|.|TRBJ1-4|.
TGTGCCAGCAGCTTACGACATGTTGGAGGAGAAAAACTGTTTTTT
CASSLRHVGGEKLFF
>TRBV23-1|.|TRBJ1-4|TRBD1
TGCGCCAGCGGGCCCCACCCTGGGACAGGGTTGAATTGGCTGTGTGAAAAACTGTTTTTT
CASGPHPGTGLNWLCEKLFF
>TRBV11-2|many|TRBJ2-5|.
TGTGCCAGCAGCTTAGCATCAGGGTCAGGAGCCCAGTACTTC
CASSLASGSGAQYF
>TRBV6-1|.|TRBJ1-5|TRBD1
TGTGCCAGCGACCAGCCGGGACAGGGTGGTCAGCCCCAGCATTTT
CASDQPGQGGQPQHF
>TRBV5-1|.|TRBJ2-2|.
TGCGCCAGCAGCTCCAGGACAGCGAACACCGGGGAGCTGTTTTTT
CASSSRTANTGELFF
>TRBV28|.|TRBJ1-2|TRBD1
TGTGCCAGCAGTCAGCAGGACAGGCCCAACTATGGCTACACCTTC
CASSQQDRPNYGYTF
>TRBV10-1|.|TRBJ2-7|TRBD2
TGCGCCAGCAGTGATGGGGGGGTCCCCTACGAGCAGTACTTC
CASSDGGVPYEQYF
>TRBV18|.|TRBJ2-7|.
TGTGCCAGCTCACCTCGTCGGGATACCCACGAGCAGTACTTC
CASSPRRDTHEQYF
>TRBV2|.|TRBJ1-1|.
TGTGCCAGCAGTCGCACAGGGTTTGGGAACACTGAAGCTTTCTTT
CASSRTGFGNTEAFF